These T cell receptor beta chains were read from a single sample in a study of T cells in Graves' hyperthyroidism and ophthalmopathy. TCRdb re-analysed the multiplex PCR reads in MiXCR, keeping a single row per CDR3 protein. The data contain about 510,000 distinct CDR3 sequences, over 35% of them singletons. The sequenced material came from peripheral blood or thyroid tissue (not recorded which). These TCRs come from an adult woman with Graves' disease, either hyperthyroidism or ophthalmopathy (not recorded which). Both conserved end residues are part of each CDR3. Fields, in order: V gene, J gene, D gene, clone size, CDR3 protein, CDR3 DNA. The D gene is left open where the match is weak. Where a row states a size, it is once, few, many or the class of an expanded clone; other rows omit it.

V: TRBV7-7; J: TRBJ2-6; D: -; size: -; CDR3: CASSLGETNTGANVLTF; DNA: TGTGCTAGCAGCTTGGGGGAGACGAACACCGGGGCCAACGTCCTGACTTTC
V: TRBV10-3; J: TRBJ1-1; D: -; size: once; CDR3: CAISDWVSLAIRSEAFF; DNA: TGTGCCATCAGTGATTGGGTTAGCTTAGCGATACGAAGTGAAGCTTTCTTT
V: TRBV10-2; J: TRBJ1-2; D: TRBD1; size: -; CDR3: CASSAGDRGLYGYTF; DNA: TGCGCCAGCAGTGCAGGGGACAGGGGACTCTATGGCTACACCTTC
V: TRBV7-2; J: TRBJ2-7; D: -; size: many; CDR3: CASRADSYEQYF; DNA: TGTGCCAGCAGAGCGGACTCCTACGAGCAGTACTTC
V: TRBV10-3; J: TRBJ2-7; D: -; size: -; CDR3: CAGSPQPTPSYEQYF; DNA: TGTGCCGGCAGTCCACAGCCCACCCCCTCCTACGAGCAGTACTTC
V: TRBV29-1; J: TRBJ1-4; D: -; size: many; CDR3: CSVVDLTGPNEKLFF; DNA: TGCAGCGTGGTCGACTTAACGGGTCCTAATGAAAAACTGTTTTTT
V: TRBV15; J: TRBJ1-3; D: TRBD1; size: -; CDR3: CATSGAPEGTGRGNTIYF; DNA: TGTGCCACCAGCGGCGCCCCTGAAGGGACAGGTCGGGGAAACACCATATATTTT
V: TRBV7-3; J: TRBJ2-2; D: -; size: many; CDR3: CASSLRGLGTGELFF; DNA: TGTGCCAGCAGCTTGAGAGGGCTAGGAACCGGGGAGCTGTTTTTT
V: TRBV12-3/TRBV12-4; J: TRBJ2-2; D: -; size: -; CDR3: CASSLAARELFF; DNA: TGTGCCAGCAGTTTAGCGGCCAGGGAGCTGTTTTTT
V: TRBV10-3; J: TRBJ2-6; D: -; size: -; CDR3: CAISEGAGTGANVLTF; DNA: TGTGCCATCAGTGAAGGGGCAGGGACTGGGGCCAACGTCCTGACTTTC
V: TRBV2; J: TRBJ1-2; D: TRBD1; size: many; CDR3: CASSSRQGHGYTF; DNA: TGTGCCAGCAGTTCTCGACAGGGACATGGCTACACCTTC
V: TRBV12-3/TRBV12-4; J: TRBJ1-1; D: -; size: few; CDR3: CASSPDPNEAFF; DNA: TGTGCCAGCAGTCCCGACCCTAATGAAGCTTTCTTT
V: TRBV9; J: TRBJ2-5; D: -; size: -; CDR3: CASSTPEVGGTQYF; DNA: TGTGCCAGCAGCACCCCGGAGGTCGGGGGGACCCAGTACTTC
V: TRBV3-1; J: TRBJ1-1; D: -; size: few; CDR3: CASSQDVLTEAFF; DNA: TGTGCCAGCAGCCAAGATGTCCTGACTGAAGCTTTCTTT
V: TRBV20-1; J: TRBJ2-6; D: TRBD1; size: -; CDR3: CSATRTGSGANVLTF; DNA: TGCAGTGCGACAAGGACAGGGTCCGGGGCCAACGTCCTGACTTTC
V: TRBV6-5; J: TRBJ2-5; D: -; size: once; CDR3: CASSYGPPTGQETQYF; DNA: TGTGCCAGCAGTTACGGACCTCCCACAGGGCAAGAGACCCAGTACTTC
V: TRBV7-7; J: TRBJ2-5; D: TRBD2; size: -; CDR3: CASSQGTSGKETQYF; DNA: TGCGCCAGCAGCCAAGGGACTAGCGGGAAAGAGACCCAGTACTTC
V: TRBV6-5; J: TRBJ2-5; D: TRBD2; size: -; CDR3: CASSYSAGGRETQYF; DNA: TGTGCCAGCAGTTACTCAGCGGGAGGAAGAGAGACCCAGTACTTC
V: TRBV10-3; J: TRBJ1-2; D: -; size: many; CDR3: CAISESRINYGYTF; DNA: TGTGCCATCAGTGAGTCGAGGATTAACTATGGCTACACCTTC
V: TRBV20-1; J: TRBJ1-2; D: -; size: -; CDR3: CSAPGSTLLSNYGYTF; DNA: TGCAGCGCTCCGGGATCCACCCTCCTATCTAACTATGGCTACACCTTC
V: TRBV7-9; J: TRBJ2-7; D: -; size: few; CDR3: CASTKGSPRYEQYF; DNA: TGTGCCAGCACAAAGGGAAGCCCCCGCTACGAGCAGTACTTC
V: TRBV9; J: TRBJ1-2; D: -; size: -; CDR3: CASSRGGYYGYTF; DNA: TGTGCCAGCAGCCGAGGAGGGTACTATGGCTACACCTTC
V: TRBV7-9; J: TRBJ1-4; D: TRBD1; size: many; CDR3: CASIRGQGDEKLFF; DNA: TGTGCCAGCATCCGCGGACAGGGAGACGAAAAACTGTTTTTT
V: TRBV9; J: TRBJ2-7; D: TRBD2; size: -; CDR3: CASSDWGREAVSEQYF; DNA: TGTGCCAGCAGTGATTGGGGGCGGGAGGCCGTTAGCGAGCAGTACTTC
V: TRBV10-3; J: TRBJ1-6; D: -; size: -; CDR3: CAISLSGQNNSPLHF; DNA: TGTGCCATCAGTTTAAGCGGACAGAATAATTCACCCCTCCACTTT
V: TRBV7-3; J: TRBJ2-5; D: -; size: few; CDR3: CASSPLRRGGETQYF; DNA: TGTGCCAGCAGCCCGCTACGCAGGGGTGGAGAGACCCAGTACTTC
V: TRBV19; J: TRBJ2-2; D: TRBD1; size: many; CDR3: CASSLSIRGTGLSRELFF; DNA: TGTGCCAGTAGCCTTTCCATTCGTGGGACAGGGTTATCTCGGGAGCTGTTTTTT
V: TRBV14; J: TRBJ2-7; D: TRBD1; size: few; CDR3: CASSQPGQGTYEQYF; DNA: TGTGCCAGCAGCCAACCGGGACAGGGTACCTACGAGCAGTACTTC
V: TRBV7-9; J: TRBJ2-7; D: TRBD1; size: few; CDR3: CASRKDLGQGVYEQYF; DNA: TGTGCCAGCCGAAAAGATTTAGGACAGGGGGTTTACGAGCAGTACTTC
V: TRBV10-3; J: TRBJ1-6; D: TRBD1; size: -; CDR3: CAIMGGTGGGESPLHF; DNA: TGTGCCATCATGGGCGGGACAGGGGGCGGAGAGTCACCCCTCCACTTT
V: TRBV6-5; J: TRBJ2-7; D: TRBD2; size: -; CDR3: CASSYRTSGGYEQYF; DNA: TGTGCCAGCAGTTACAGGACTAGCGGGGGTTACGAGCAGTACTTC
V: TRBV2; J: TRBJ2-1; D: -; size: -; CDR3: CASSGNRAPNEQFF; DNA: TGTGCCAGCAGCGGGAACCGGGCACCCAATGAGCAGTTCTTC
V: TRBV5-1; J: TRBJ1-6; D: -; size: few; CDR3: CASILTFGSYNSPLHF; DNA: TGTGCCAGCATCCTGACCTTTGGCTCCTATAATTCACCCCTCCACTTT
V: TRBV5-1; J: TRBJ2-7; D: -; size: -; CDR3: CASSSATHGEVFEQYF; DNA: TGCGCCAGCAGCTCCGCTACACACGGAGAGGTTTTCGAGCAGTACTTC
V: TRBV24-1; J: TRBJ1-5; D: TRBD1; size: many; CDR3: CATSDSGQGPGEPQHF; DNA: TGTGCCACCAGTGATTCGGGACAGGGCCCGGGGGAGCCCCAGCATTTT
V: TRBV10-3; J: TRBJ1-2; D: -; size: many; CDR3: CAISVGHQTYGYTF; DNA: TGTGCCATCAGTGTGGGACACCAGACCTATGGCTACACCTTC
V: TRBV12-3/TRBV12-4; J: TRBJ1-4; D: -; size: many; CDR3: CASSLSPLGFDEKLFF; DNA: TGTGCCAGCAGTTTATCCCCATTGGGCTTTGATGAAAAACTGTTTTTT
V: TRBV7-9; J: TRBJ1-1; D: -; size: many; CDR3: CASSHTGAEAFF; DNA: TGTGCCAGCAGCCATACGGGGGCTGAAGCTTTCTTT
V: TRBV19; J: TRBJ1-4; D: TRBD1; size: -; CDR3: CASSTGTAVNEKLFF; DNA: TGTGCCAGTAGCACCGGGACAGCCGTTAATGAAAAACTGTTTTTT
V: TRBV2; J: TRBJ2-7; D: TRBD1; size: -; CDR3: CASVNRGSYEQYF; DNA: TGTGCCAGCGTGAACAGGGGGAGCTACGAGCAGTACTTC
V: TRBV27; J: TRBJ2-5; D: TRBD1; size: -; CDR3: CASSLGAGTGGAETQYF; DNA: TGTGCCAGCAGCTTGGGGGCCGGGACAGGGGGCGCGGAGACCCAGTACTTC
V: TRBV6-5; J: TRBJ2-2; D: -; size: few; CDR3: CASGAGGANTGELFF; DNA: TGTGCCAGCGGGGCAGGAGGGGCGAACACCGGGGAGCTGTTTTTT
V: TRBV2; J: TRBJ2-7; D: -; size: -; CDR3: CASSVMAATSYEQYF; DNA: TGTGCCAGCAGTGTCATGGCAGCTACCTCCTACGAGCAGTACTTC
V: TRBV7-8; J: TRBJ2-5; D: -; size: -; CDR3: CASSLVTQYF; DNA: TGTGCCAGCAGCTTAGTGACACAGTACTTC
V: TRBV20-1; J: TRBJ2-5; D: TRBD2; size: once; CDR3: CSARVPPGTSGGRQETQYF; DNA: TGCAGTGCTAGAGTCCCCCCCGGGACTAGCGGGGGCCGTCAAGAGACCCAGTACTTC
V: TRBV5-1; J: TRBJ1-4; D: -; size: many; CDR3: CASSLNRDEKLFF; DNA: TGCGCCAGCAGCTTGAACAGGGACGAAAAACTGTTTTTT
V: TRBV7-2; J: TRBJ2-4; D: TRBD1; size: -; CDR3: CASSQGTDLNIQYF; DNA: TGTGCCAGCAGCCAAGGGACAGACTTAAACATTCAGTACTTC
V: TRBV2; J: TRBJ1-1; D: TRBD1; size: -; CDR3: CASRGDRVEPFF; DNA: TGTGCCAGCAGAGGGGACAGGGTGGAACCTTTCTTT
V: TRBV5-1; J: TRBJ1-1; D: -; size: few; CDR3: CASSLERTQAFF; DNA: TGCGCCAGCAGCTTGGAGCGAACCCAAGCTTTCTTT
V: TRBV7-9; J: TRBJ1-3; D: -; size: once; CDR3: CASSTNTGNTGNTIYF; DNA: TGTGCCAGCAGCACCAACACAGGGAACACTGGAAACACCATATATTTT
V: TRBV7-9; J: TRBJ2-7; D: -; size: -; CDR3: CASSLVPGSYEQYF; DNA: TGTGCCAGCAGCTTAGTACCCGGTTCCTACGAGCAGTACTTC
V: TRBV15; J: TRBJ2-2; D: -; size: -; CDR3: CATSSHRNTGELFF; DNA: TGTGCCACCAGCAGCCATAGGAACACCGGGGAGCTGTTTTTT
V: TRBV7-2; J: TRBJ2-2; D: TRBD2; size: few; CDR3: CAWSVGGANTGELFF; DNA: TGTGCCTGGAGTGTGGGAGGGGCGAACACCGGGGAGCTGTTTTTT
V: TRBV3-1; J: TRBJ2-5; D: -; size: -; CDR3: CASSQVGGTQYF; DNA: TGTGCCAGCAGCCAAGTGGGAGGGACCCAGTACTTC
V: TRBV15; J: TRBJ2-3; D: TRBD2; size: -; CDR3: CATSSGRATDTQYF; DNA: TGTGCCACCAGCAGCGGGAGGGCGACAGATACGCAGTATTTT
V: TRBV29-1; J: TRBJ1-4; D: -; size: many; CDR3: CSVARGGGEKLFF; DNA: TGCAGCGTTGCACGGGGGGGAGGTGAAAAACTGTTTTTT
V: TRBV11-1; J: TRBJ2-2; D: -; size: -; CDR3: CASSPGPWRRSGELFF; DNA: TGTGCCAGCAGCCCTGGCCCGTGGAGGAGATCCGGGGAGCTGTTTTTT